This T cell receptor (beta chain) was identified during a study of sequential checkpoint blockade in melanoma. Looked up from germline, CDR1 is LNHDA and CDR2 is SQIVND (reference sequence). This CDR3 is 11 amino acids long. V dropped 7 bases and J dropped 3 bases, with 7 bases sitting between them. Treatment given: randomized to nivolumab then ipilimumab (arm A) or the reverse (arm B). None of the patients previously received DNA-damaging chemotherapy. Only in-frame clones appear in the TCRdb table, and some are missing; sequencing was by immunoSEQ multiplex PCR. In the table there are fewer than 30,000 clones, approximately 75% of which are singletons.

The gene calls are TRBV19 and TRBJ2-7; D not certain. This TCR was recovered from a human donor with melanoma. The sample consisted of CD8+ T cells sorted from blood (inferred from file names), taken from a patient given nivolumab and ipilimumab in sequence. CDR3 sequence reads: CASTNGYEQYF. In DNA, the CDR3 is TGTGCCAGTACGAACGGCTACGAGCAGTACTTC.